What follows is one T cell receptor (beta chain) and its context. The sample is drawn from a study of OX40 agonist ivuxolimab in advanced cancers. Profiling relied on immunoSEQ multiplex PCR, and the TCRdb table lists in-frame clones only, not all of them. Of tens of thousands of clones listed, roughly nine tenths are singletons. This CDR3 contains 17 residues. This clonotype was obtained from an adult with an advanced solid tumor such as melanoma, head and neck, liver or kidney cancer. Sequences were derived from CD4+ or CD8+ T cells sorted from blood, sampled in a trial of the OX40 agonist ivuxolimab. The V call is TRBV1, the J call TRBJ2-6. TRBV1 is shown as a pseudogene. CDR3 in amino acids: CTSRLYCAQSRANVLTF. The CDR3, as DNA: TGCACCAGCAGACTGTATTGTGCACAAAGTCGGGCCAACGTCCTGACTTTC.